A single sample is the source of the 31 T cell receptor beta chains below, sequenced in a study of blood T cell repertoires in COVID-19. The table came from immunoSEQ multiplex PCR; TCRdb's copy has only in-frame clones and leaves some out. The top ten hold 0.95% to 1.5% of the sample, which has tens of thousands of clones, 88% seen once. Sequencing was performed on peripheral blood. Source of these receptors: a woman aged 55-69 years with acute or convalescent COVID-19.

Of note for this clone: Other DNA sequences in the sample encode the same CDR3. The rearrangement links TRBV6-5 to TRBJ1-1; D not resolved. V lost 6 bases, J lost 0 bases, and 8 bases lay in between. Germline CDR1 and CDR2: MNHEY and SVGAGI. CDR3 length: 13 residues. The CDR3 here is CASSRGLNTEAFF. The CDR3 DNA sequence: TGTGCCAGCAGCCGCGGGTTGAACACTGAAGCTTTCTTT.

The chain combines TRBV5-6 with TRBJ1-2; 8 bases are shared with TRBD1. CDR1 and CDR2 from the germline V gene are SGHDT and YYEEEE. V lost 3 bases to trimming and J lost 4 bases; unmatched junction nucleotides: 11. CDR3 length: 16 residues. The CDR3 coding sequence is TGTGCCAGCAGCTCCACCGGGACAGGTAGTGTCTATGGCTACACCTTC. Translating gives CASSSTGTGSVYGYTF.

CDR3 sequence (DNA): TGTGCCAGTAGTCGGGACAGGGTAAATTCACCCCTCCACTTT. This translates into CASSRDRVNSPLHF. The rearrangement links TRBV19 to TRBJ1-6; 9 nucleotides line up with TRBD1. Trimming at V came to 5 bases and at J to 7 bases, leaving 3 bases not matched to a gene. This CDR3 has 14 residues. Looked up from germline, CDR1 is LNHDA and CDR2 is SQIVND (reference sequence).

The gene calls are TRBV2 and TRBJ1-1; D not certain. This CDR3 is built from 15 residues. Germline values: CDR1 SNHLY, CDR2 FYNNEI. Between the trimmed V and J ends, which lost 2 bases and 5 bases, there was a span of 15 bases. The CDR3 DNA reads as TGTGCCAGCAGTGAATGGAGGACGATAGGGACTGAAGCTTTCTTT. Its translation: CASSEWRTIGTEAFF.

This clone rates as medium-sized. V and J are TRBV4-3 and TRBJ1-2; TRBD1 matches at 10 bases. Unmatched junction bases numbered 7, after V lost 4 bases and J lost 2 bases. There are 16 residues in the CDR3. Germline CDR1 and CDR2: LGHNA and YSLEER. CDR3 in DNA: TGCGCCAGCAGCCCTAATCTGGGACAGGGGAACTATGGCTACACCTTC. This translates into CASSPNLGQGNYGYTF.

V and J are TRBV19 and TRBJ2-3, with D hard to call. This CDR3 is 11 amino acids long. The V gene lost 4 bases and the J gene lost 5 bases, with 4 bases spanning the gap. Germline values: CDR1 LNHDA, CDR2 SQIVND (reference sequence). The CDR3 DNA is TGTGCCAGTAGTAATCAAGATACGCAGTATTTT. This gives the protein CASSNQDTQYF.

The V call is TRBV4-3, the J call TRBJ2-5, with 8 positions matching TRBD2. The CDR3 consists of 17 residues. CDR1 is LGHNA and CDR2 is YSLEER in the germline V gene. Trimming removed 0 bases from V and 2 bases from J; junction bases left unmatched: 8. CDR3 DNA sequence: TGCGCCAGCAGCCAAGAGGGGCTAGCGGGTCGACAAGAGACCCAGTACTTC. Its protein is CASSQEGLAGRQETQYF.

The chain carries TRBV11-2 and TRBJ2-4, with a tentative D call TRBD2 (5 bases). The CDR3 contains 16 residues. The V end was cut by 1 base, the J end by 0 bases, with 10 bases between. Germline V gene sequence: CDR1 SGHAT, CDR2 FQNNGV. In DNA form, the CDR3 reads TGTGCCAGCAGCTTAGCGGGGAATCTAGCCAAAAACATTCAGTACTTC. It specifies CASSLAGNLAKNIQYF.

This chain links TRBV12-3 or TRBV12-4 with TRBJ1-1; D gene ambiguous. The CDR3 totals 13 residues. V lost 1 base and J lost 4, with 7 bases in between. CDR3 in amino acids: CASSLGGVTEAFF. CDR3 DNA sequence: TGTGCCAGCAGTTTAGGGGGAGTCACTGAAGCTTTCTTT.

The rearrangement uses TRBV7-9 and TRBJ2-3, with 7 bases that match TRBD2. J lost 0 bases, V lost 5 bases, and 2 bases had no gene match. CDR3 length equals 14 residues. Germline CDR1 is SEHNR and CDR2 is FQNEAQ (reference sequence). CDR3 region: CASSLSGSTDTQYF. CDR3 in DNA: TGTGCCAGCAGCCTTAGCGGGAGCACAGATACGCAGTATTTT.

The genes are TRBV11-2 and TRBJ1-2, with D possibly TRBD1 on 5 matching bases. This CDR3 contains 15 residues. V lost 5 bases and J 4 bases, leaving 17 bases between the germline ends. Germline loops: CDR1 SGHAT, CDR2 FQNNGV. CDR3 sequence: CASSPTGTTSYGYTF. As DNA, the CDR3 is TGTGCCAGCAGCCCTACAGGCACCACCTCCTATGGCTACACCTTC.

In its sample, this clone was seen once. The chain uses TRBV2 and TRBJ2-5, with D perhaps matching TRBD2 (5 bases). V lost 1 base to trimming and J lost 5 bases, with 11 bases between them. The germline V gene encodes CDR1 SNHLY and CDR2 FYNNEI. The CDR3 consists of 14 residues. DNA for the CDR3: TGTGCCAGCAGTGAAGGGACCCCGGGGGAGACCCAGTACTTC. Protein product: CASSEGTPGETQYF.

The rearrangement joins TRBV5-1 to TRBJ1-2; 9 bases are shared with TRBD1. J gave up 4 bases and V 3 bases, and 7 bases lay outside the gene matches. The CDR3 covers 15 residues. The germline V gene encodes CDR1 SGHRS and CDR2 YFSETQ. CDR3 sequence (DNA): TGCGCCAGCAGCTGGGGGCTGGGACAGGGCTATGGCTACACCTTC. Encoded protein: CASSWGLGQGYGYTF.

This chain uses TRBV24-1 with TRBJ1-1, with 7 bases that match TRBD1. V gave up 1 base and J gave up 11 bases; unmatched junction bases: 3. The CDR3 runs 12 residues. Germline CDR1 reads KGHDR; CDR2 reads SFDVKD. In nucleotides, the CDR3 is TGTGCCACCAGTGATTTCACAGGGGTGGCTTTCTTT. Translation gives CATSDFTGVAFF.

This clone was recorded a few times. The chain links TRBV3-1 (or the pseudogene TRBV3-2) to TRBJ1-3; 7 bases map to TRBD1. This CDR3 comprises 14 residues. After removal of 10 bases from V and 2 bases from J, the junction contained 8 bases not matched to a gene. In germline, CDR1 is LGHDT, CDR2 YNNKEL (reference sequence). The CDR3 loop reads CATRSTGAGNTIYF. The CDR3 nucleotides read TGTGCCACAAGATCAACAGGGGCTGGAAACACCATATATTTT.

This sequence joins TRBV19 and TRBJ1-1; maybe TRBD1 (6 bases). This CDR3 comprises 15 residues. V was cut by 7 bases and J by 0 bases, with 15 bases left in between. Looked up from germline, CDR1 is LNHDA and CDR2 is SQIVND (reference sequence). CDR3 amino acids: CASIADRPLNTEAFF. CDR3 nucleotide sequence: TGTGCCAGTATCGCCGACAGGCCCCTGAACACTGAAGCTTTCTTT.

V and J are TRBV27 and TRBJ2-5; D remains ambiguous. Deletions cut 5 bases from V and 1 base from J, with 8 bases between. This CDR3 is 13 amino acids long. Germline CDR1 MNHEY, CDR2 SMNVEV (reference sequence). The CDR3 sequence is CASSPGGQETQYF. CDR3 in DNA: TGTGCCAGCAGTCCCGGCGGCCAAGAGACCCAGTACTTC.

This rearrangement joins TRBV5-1 to TRBJ1-5; D call uncertain. Per the germline V gene, CDR1 is SGHRS and CDR2 is YFSETQ. This CDR3 spans 16 amino acids. Trimming shortened V by 0 bases and J by 0 bases, and 10 bases separated the two germline ends. CDR3 sequence (DNA): TGCGCCAGCAGCTTGGTCGGCGGAAATAGCAATCAGCCCCAGCATTTT. Protein sequence: CASSLVGGNSNQPQHF.

The V gene is TRBV3-1 (or the pseudogene TRBV3-2), the J gene TRBJ2-5, with D possibly being TRBD2 (5 bases). Deletions cut 5 bases from V and 3 bases from J, with 10 bases between. Looked up from germline, CDR1 is LGHDT and CDR2 is YNNKEL (reference sequence). The CDR3 is 13 residues long. The CDR3 region is CASSTSGKETQYF. CDR3 DNA: TGTGCCAGCAGCACAAGCGGCAAAGAGACCCAGTACTTC.

V and J are TRBV13 and TRBJ2-5; D possibly corresponds to TRBD1 (5 bases). With 1 base removed from V and 5 bases from J, the gap between germline ends came to 11 bases. Germline lookup yields CDR1 PRHDT and CDR2 FYEKMQ (reference sequence). The CDR3 runs 14 residues. The CDR3 is CASSLEGVGETQYF. As DNA, the CDR3 is TGTGCCAGCAGCTTAGAAGGGGTGGGGGAGACCCAGTACTTC.

The chain couples TRBV7-2 to TRBJ1-3, with a weak D call TRBD1 (5 bases). Per germline, CDR1 SGHTA and CDR2 FQGNSA. The germline V and J ends were trimmed by 7 bases and 0 bases, with 19 bases remaining between them. The CDR3 contains 17 residues. The CDR3 protein is CASTPGGGRNSGNTIYF. In nucleotides, the CDR3 is TGTGCCAGCACCCCGGGGGGGGGACGGAACTCTGGAAACACCATATATTTT.

J is TRBJ2-2 and V is TRBV5-1, with 10 nucleotides matching TRBD2. CDR3 size: 16 residues. Germline V gene lookup returns CDR1 SGHRS and CDR2 YFSETQ. Trimming removed 4 bases from V and 3 bases from J; junction bases left unmatched: 6. For the CDR3, the DNA is TGCGCCAGCAGCCTCAGGACTAGCGGTTACACCGGGGAGCTGTTTTTT. Translation gives CASSLRTSGYTGELFF.

The V gene is TRBV19, the J gene TRBJ1-2; 7 bases line up with TRBD1. The germline V gene has CDR1 LNHDA and CDR2 SQIVND (reference sequence). The CDR3 covers 14 residues. V was clipped by 3 bases and J by 4 bases; unmatched bases: 5. In nucleotides, the CDR3 is TGTGCCAGTAGTATCGACAGGGCCTTCTATGGCTACACCTTC. Translation: CASSIDRAFYGYTF.

This clone came up a few times. This chain uses TRBV4-2 with TRBJ2-1; 7 nucleotides align to TRBD2. The CDR3 runs to 17 residues. Germline CDR1 is LGHNA and CDR2 is YNFKEQ. The J segment lost 0 bases and the V segment lost 4 bases, leaving 9 bases of the junction unmatched. The CDR3 is CASSRKSGAASYNEQFF. CDR3 nucleotides: TGTGCCAGCAGCCGAAAAAGCGGGGCGGCCTCCTACAATGAGCAGTTCTTC.

This rearrangement joins TRBV12-5 to TRBJ1-5, with D perhaps TRBD1 (6 bases). Germline lookup yields CDR1 LGHNT and CDR2 FRNRAP. Trimming took off 6 bases at V and 0 bases at J, with 15 bases between the two ends. CDR3 length: 16 residues. This chain's CDR3 is CASGSKAGDSNQPQHF. The CDR3, as DNA: TGTGCTAGTGGGTCGAAGGCAGGGGATAGCAATCAGCCCCAGCATTTT.

J is TRBJ2-7 and V is TRBV30, with 9 bases that match TRBD2. CDR1 is GTSNPN and CDR2 is SVGIG in the germline V gene (reference sequence). This CDR3 comprises 17 residues. Trimming removed 3 bases from V and 7 bases from J; junction bases left unmatched: 19. CDR3 residues: CAWRPRPGTSSPQEQYV. The CDR3 coding sequence is TGTGCCTGGAGGCCCCGACCCGGGACTAGCAGTCCCCAGGAGCAGTACGTC.

The gene calls are TRBV3-1 (or the pseudogene TRBV3-2) and TRBJ1-3; D unresolved. This CDR3 is 13 amino acids long. V shed 5 bases and J shed 3 bases, with 8 bases lying between them. Germline V gene sequence: CDR1 LGHDT, CDR2 YNNKEL (reference sequence). The CDR3: CASSDNGGNTIYF. In nucleotides, the CDR3 is TGTGCCAGCAGCGACAACGGTGGAAACACCATATATTTT.

This chain uses TRBV4-2 with TRBJ1-4; the D is unclear. V was shortened by 0 bases and J by 11 bases, with 13 bases between the two germline ends. This CDR3 has 14 residues. Germline lookup yields CDR1 LGHNA and CDR2 YNFKEQ. In nucleotides, the CDR3 is TGTGCCAGCAGCCAAGATCAAACCTCAGATAAACTGTTTTTT. Translating it yields CASSQDQTSDKLFF.

This clone was observed a single time. The rearrangement joins TRBV18 to TRBJ1-5; 9 bases align to TRBD1. V was pared by 4 bases and J by 3 bases, with 10 bases of the junction left unmatched. The CDR3 is 17 amino acids. CDR1 and CDR2 from the germline V gene are KGHSH and LQKENI. The CDR3 spells CASSRTGQGVNNQPQHF. CDR3 sequence (DNA): TGTGCCAGCTCACGTACGGGACAGGGTGTTAACAATCAGCCCCAGCATTTT.

This clone has a handful of counts. CDR3 region: CASSLEGGGTTEAFF. As DNA, the CDR3 is TGCGCCAGCAGCTTGGAGGGAGGGGGAACTACTGAAGCTTTCTTT. This chain connects TRBV5-1 to TRBJ1-1; the D gene is possibly TRBD1 (6 bases). V was clipped by 0 bases and J by 5 bases, with 14 bases between them. The germline V gene has CDR1 SGHRS and CDR2 YFSETQ. The CDR3 runs to 15 residues.

J is TRBJ2-7 and V is TRBV6-5; 10 nucleotides match TRBD2. Germline V lookup: CDR1 MNHEY, CDR2 SVGAGI. V dropped 7 bases and J dropped 5; count of bases not matched to a gene: 5. The CDR3 extends over 13 amino acids. The CDR3 DNA follows: TGTGCCAGCACCGGAGCGGGGGGGAACGAGCAGTACGTC. Translation: CASTGAGGNEQYV.